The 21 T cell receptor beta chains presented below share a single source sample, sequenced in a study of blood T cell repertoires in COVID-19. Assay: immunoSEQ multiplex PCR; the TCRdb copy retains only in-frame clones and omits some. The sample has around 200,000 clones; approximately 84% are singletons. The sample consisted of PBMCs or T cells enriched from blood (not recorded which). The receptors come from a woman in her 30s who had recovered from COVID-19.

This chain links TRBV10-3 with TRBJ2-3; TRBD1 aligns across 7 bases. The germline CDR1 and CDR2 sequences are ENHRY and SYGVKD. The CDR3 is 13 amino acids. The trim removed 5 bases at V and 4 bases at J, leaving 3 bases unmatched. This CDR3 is CAISQQGADTQYF. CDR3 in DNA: TGTGCCATCAGTCAGCAGGGGGCAGATACGCAGTATTTT.

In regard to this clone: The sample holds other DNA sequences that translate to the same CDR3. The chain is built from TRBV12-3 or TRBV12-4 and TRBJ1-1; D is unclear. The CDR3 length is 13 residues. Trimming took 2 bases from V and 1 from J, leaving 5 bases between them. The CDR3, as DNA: TGTGCCAGCAGTTTACGGGAGAACACTGAAGCTTTCTTT. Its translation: CASSLRENTEAFF.

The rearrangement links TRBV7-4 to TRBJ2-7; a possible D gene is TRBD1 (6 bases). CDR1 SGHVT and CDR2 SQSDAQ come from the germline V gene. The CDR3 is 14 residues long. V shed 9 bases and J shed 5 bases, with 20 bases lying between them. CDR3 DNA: TGTGCCAGGACGAATGGCGCAGGGGACCACGAGCAGTACTTC. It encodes CARTNGAGDHEQYF.

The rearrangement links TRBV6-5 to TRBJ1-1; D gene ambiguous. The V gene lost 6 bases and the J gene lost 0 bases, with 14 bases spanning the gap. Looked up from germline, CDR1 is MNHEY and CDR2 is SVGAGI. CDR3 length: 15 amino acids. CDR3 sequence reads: CASRGGWQLNTEAFF. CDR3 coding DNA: TGTGCCAGCAGGGGCGGGTGGCAGCTGAACACTGAAGCTTTCTTT.

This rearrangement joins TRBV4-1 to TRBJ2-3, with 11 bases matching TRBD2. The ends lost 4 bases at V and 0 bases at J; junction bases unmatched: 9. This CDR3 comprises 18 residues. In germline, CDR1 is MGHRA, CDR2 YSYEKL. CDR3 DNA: TGCGCCAGCAGCCCGTTAGCGGGGGGGGATCTCAGCACAGATACGCAGTATTTT. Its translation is CASSPLAGGDLSTDTQYF.

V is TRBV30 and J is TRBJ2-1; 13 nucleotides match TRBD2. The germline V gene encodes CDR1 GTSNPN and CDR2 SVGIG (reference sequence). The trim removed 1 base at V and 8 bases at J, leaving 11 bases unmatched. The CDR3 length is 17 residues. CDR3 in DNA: TGTGCCTGGAGTGCCCAAATAGGACTAGCGGGAGACTATGAGCAGTTCTTC. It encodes CAWSAQIGLAGDYEQFF.

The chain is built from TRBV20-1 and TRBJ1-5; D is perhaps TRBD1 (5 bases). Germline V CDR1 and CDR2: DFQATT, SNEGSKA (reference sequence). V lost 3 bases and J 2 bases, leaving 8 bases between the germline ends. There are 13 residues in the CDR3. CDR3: CSASGRGNQPQHF. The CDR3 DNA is TGCAGTGCTAGTGGCAGGGGCAATCAGCCCCAGCATTTT.

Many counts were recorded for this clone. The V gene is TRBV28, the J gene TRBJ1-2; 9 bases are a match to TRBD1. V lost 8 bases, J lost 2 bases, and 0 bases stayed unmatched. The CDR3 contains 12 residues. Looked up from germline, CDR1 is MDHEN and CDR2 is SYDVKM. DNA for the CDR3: TGTGCCAGCGACAGGGGGAACTATGGCTACACCTTC. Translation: CASDRGNYGYTF.

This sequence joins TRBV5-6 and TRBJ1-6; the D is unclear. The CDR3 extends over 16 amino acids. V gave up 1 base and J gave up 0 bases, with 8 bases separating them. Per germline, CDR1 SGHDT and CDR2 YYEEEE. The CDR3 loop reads CASSLIPSSYNSPLHF. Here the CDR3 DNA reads TGTGCCAGCAGCTTGATCCCTAGCTCCTATAATTCACCCCTCCACTTT. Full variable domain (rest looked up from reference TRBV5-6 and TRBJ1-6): DAGVTQSPTHLIKTRGQQVTLRCSPKSGHDTVSWYQQALGQGPQFIFQYYEEEERQRGNFPDRFSGHQFPNYSSELNVNALLLGDSALYLCASSLIPSSYNSPLHFGNGTRLTVT.

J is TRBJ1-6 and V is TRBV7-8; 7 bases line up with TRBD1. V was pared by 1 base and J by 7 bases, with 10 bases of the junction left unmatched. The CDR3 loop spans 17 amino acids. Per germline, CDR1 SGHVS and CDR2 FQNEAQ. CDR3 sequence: CASSLGTGSTENSPLHF. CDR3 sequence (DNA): TGTGCCAGCAGCTTAGGGACAGGATCAACCGAAAATTCACCCCTCCACTTT. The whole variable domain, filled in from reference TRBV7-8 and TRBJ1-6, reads GAGVSQSPRYKVAKRGQDVALRCDPISGHVSLFWYQQALGQGPEFLTYFQNEAQLDKSGLPSDRFFAERPEGSVSTLKIQRTQQEDSAVYLCASSLGTGSTENSPLHFGNGTRLTVT.

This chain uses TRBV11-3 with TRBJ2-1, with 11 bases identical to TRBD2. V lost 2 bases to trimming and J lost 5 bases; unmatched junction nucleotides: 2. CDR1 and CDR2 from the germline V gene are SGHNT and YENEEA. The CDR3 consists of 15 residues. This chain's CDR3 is CASSLSGLADNEQFF. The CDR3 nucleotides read TGTGCCAGCAGCTTATCGGGACTAGCGGACAATGAGCAGTTCTTC.

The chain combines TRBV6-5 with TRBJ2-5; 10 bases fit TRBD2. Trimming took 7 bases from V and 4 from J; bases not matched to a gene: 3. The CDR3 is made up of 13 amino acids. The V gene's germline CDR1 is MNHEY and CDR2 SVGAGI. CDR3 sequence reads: CASMSGGGETQYF. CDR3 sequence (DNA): TGTGCCAGCATGAGCGGGGGGGGAGAGACCCAGTACTTC.

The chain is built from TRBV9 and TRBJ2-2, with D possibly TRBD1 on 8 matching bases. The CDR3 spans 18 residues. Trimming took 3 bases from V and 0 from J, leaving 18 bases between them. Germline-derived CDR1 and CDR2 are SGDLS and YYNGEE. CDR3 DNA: TGTGCCAGCAGCGGTCGGAGCGGGACAGGTTCGAACACCGGGGAGCTGTTTTTT. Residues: CASSGRSGTGSNTGELFF.

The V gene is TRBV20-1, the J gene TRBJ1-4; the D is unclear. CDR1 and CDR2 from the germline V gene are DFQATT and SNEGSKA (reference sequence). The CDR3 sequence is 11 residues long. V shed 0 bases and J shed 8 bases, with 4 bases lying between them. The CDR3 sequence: CSARDLEKLFF. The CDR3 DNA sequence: TGCAGTGCTAGAGATCTGGAAAAACTGTTTTTT.

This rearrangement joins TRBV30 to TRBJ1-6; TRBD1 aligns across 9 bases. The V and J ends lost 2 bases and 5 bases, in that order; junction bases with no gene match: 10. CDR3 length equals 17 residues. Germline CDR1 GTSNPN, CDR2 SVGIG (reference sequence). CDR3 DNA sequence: TGTGCCTGGAGTCTCCGGGAGCGGGACAGGGATAATTCACCCCTCCACTTT. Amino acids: CAWSLRERDRDNSPLHF.

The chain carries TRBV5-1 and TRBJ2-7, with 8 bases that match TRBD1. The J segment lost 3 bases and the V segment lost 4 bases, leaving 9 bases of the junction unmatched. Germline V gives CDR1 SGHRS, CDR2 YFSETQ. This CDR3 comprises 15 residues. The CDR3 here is CASSMGQETVYEQYV. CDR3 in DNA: TGCGCCAGCAGCATGGGACAGGAGACAGTCTACGAGCAGTACGTC.

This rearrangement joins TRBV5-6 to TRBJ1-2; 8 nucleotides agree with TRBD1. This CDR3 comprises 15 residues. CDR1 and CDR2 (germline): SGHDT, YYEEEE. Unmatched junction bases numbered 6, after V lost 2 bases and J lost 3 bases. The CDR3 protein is CASSFWTGPDYGYTF. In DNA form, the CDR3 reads TGTGCCAGCAGCTTTTGGACAGGGCCCGACTATGGCTACACCTTC.

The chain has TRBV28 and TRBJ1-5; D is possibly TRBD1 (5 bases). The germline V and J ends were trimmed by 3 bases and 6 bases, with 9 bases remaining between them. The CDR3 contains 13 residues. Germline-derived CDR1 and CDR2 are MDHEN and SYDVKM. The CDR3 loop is CASSLGEVQPQHF. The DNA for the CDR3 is TGTGCCAGCAGTTTGGGGGAGGTTCAGCCCCAGCATTTT.

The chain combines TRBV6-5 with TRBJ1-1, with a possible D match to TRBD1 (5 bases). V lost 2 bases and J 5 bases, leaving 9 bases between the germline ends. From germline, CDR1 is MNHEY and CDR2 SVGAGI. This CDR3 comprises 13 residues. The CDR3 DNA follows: TGTGCCAGCAGTTACCAGGGAAAGACTGAAGCTTTCTTT. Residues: CASSYQGKTEAFF.

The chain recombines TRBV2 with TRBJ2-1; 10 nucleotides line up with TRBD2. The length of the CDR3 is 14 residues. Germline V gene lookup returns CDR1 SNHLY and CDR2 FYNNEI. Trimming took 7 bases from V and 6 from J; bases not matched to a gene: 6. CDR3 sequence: CASTSGRAINEQFF. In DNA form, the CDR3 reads TGTGCCAGCACAAGCGGGAGGGCCATCAATGAGCAGTTCTTC.

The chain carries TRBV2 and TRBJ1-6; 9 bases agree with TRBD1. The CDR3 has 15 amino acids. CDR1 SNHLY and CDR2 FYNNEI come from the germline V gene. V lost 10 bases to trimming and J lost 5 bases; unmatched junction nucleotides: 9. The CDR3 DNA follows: TGTGCCACCGCCACAGGGGGCACACATAATTCACCCCTCCACTTT. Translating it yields CATATGGTHNSPLHF.